These 7 T cell receptor beta chains originate from one sample sequenced in a study of human T cells and chemical hapten exposure. TCRdb re-analysed the RACE reads in MiXCR, keeping a single row per CDR3 protein. The sample records approximately 110,000 distinct CDR3 sequences, approximately 11% being singletons. Indicated time point: patch test 1, 2 weeks after DPC sensitization. Noted treatment: therapeutic diphenylcyclopropenone sensitization with weekly scalp DPC. Sequenced here: whole blood, sampled in connection with sensitization to the hapten diphenylcyclopropenone (DPC). The origin of the receptors is a woman between 40 and 55 years old with alopecia areata. Some clones in this sample may be carry-over from other donors' samples.

In this sample, this clonotype turned up a few times. The CDR3 here is CASSLRREPYNEQFF. In DNA form, the CDR3 reads TGTGCCAGCAGCTTACGGAGGGAGCCCTACAATGAGCAGTTCTTC. V usage is TRBV7-2 and J usage is TRBJ2-1; TRBD2 is a possible D gene (6 bases). Germline V gene sequence: CDR1 SGHTA, CDR2 FQGNSA. The length of the CDR3 is 15 residues. V shed 2 bases and J shed 2 bases, with 10 bases lying between them.

This clonotype appeared a few times. The chain recombines TRBV11-2 with TRBJ1-2, with 7 positions matching TRBD1. J lost 8 bases, V lost 4 bases, and 16 bases had no gene match. The CDR3 spans 16 residues. Germline assignment: CDR1 SGHAT and CDR2 FQNNGV. CDR3 sequence (DNA): TGTGCCAGCAGCTCCGGTCTATTGGGACAGCAACGAGGCTACACCTTC. It specifies CASSSGLLGQQRGYTF. Using reference TRBV11-2 and TRBJ1-2 for the parts outside the CDR3, the full variable domain is EAGVAQSPRYKIIEKRQSVAFWCNPISGHATLYWYQQILGQGPKLLIQFQNNGVVDDSQLPKDRFSAERLKGVDSTLKIQPAKLEDSAVYLCASSSGLLGQQRGYTFGSGTRLTVV.

This clonotype appeared a few times. The V gene is TRBV6-5, the J gene TRBJ2-7; possible D gene TRBD2, 6 bases. V was clipped by 7 bases and J by 1 base, with 14 bases between them. The CDR3 contains 14 residues. The germline V gene has CDR1 MNHEY and CDR2 SVGAGI. In DNA form, the CDR3 reads TGTGCCAGCACCCCGCCCGGAGGGTCCTACGAGCAGTACTTC. Its protein is CASTPPGGSYEQYF.

The chain carries TRBV7-2 and TRBJ2-7, with TRBD2 identical over 8 bases. The CDR3 spans 15 residues. Germline V gene sequence: CDR1 SGHTA, CDR2 FQGNSA. V was pared by 2 bases and J by 5 bases, with 8 bases of the junction left unmatched. CDR3 coding DNA: TGTGCCAGCAGCTTACAGGCGGGAGGAGGCAACGAGCAGTACTTC. Residues: CASSLQAGGGNEQYF.

In its sample, this clonotype was seen once. The chain is built from TRBV7-2 and TRBJ2-7; D is uncertain. CDR1 and CDR2 (germline): SGHTA, FQGNSA. There are 14 residues in the CDR3. Between the trimmed V and J ends, which lost 5 bases and 3 bases, there was a span of 14 bases. The CDR3 coding sequence is TGTGCCAGCAGCCCTAGGGTCGGTTACTACGAGCAGTACTTC. It yields the protein CASSPRVGYYEQYF.

V is TRBV19 and J is TRBJ2-2; D gene uncertain. The CDR3 loop spans 12 amino acids. Germline V gene data show CDR1 as LNHDA and CDR2 as SQIVND (reference sequence). V was cut by 3 bases and J by 6 bases, with 5 bases left in between. In DNA, the CDR3 is TGTGCCAGTAGTATCATTGCCGGGGAGCTGTTTTTT. Encoded protein: CASSIIAGELFF.

V usage is TRBV18 and J usage is TRBJ1-1; the D gene is possibly TRBD1 (5 bases). Trimming took off 3 bases at V and 3 bases at J, with 8 bases between the two ends. The CDR3 spans 13 residues. Germline V gene lookup returns CDR1 KGHSH and CDR2 LQKENI. The CDR3 sequence: CASSPVRDTEAFF. Written as DNA, the CDR3 is TGTGCCAGCTCACCGGTCAGGGACACTGAAGCTTTCTTT.